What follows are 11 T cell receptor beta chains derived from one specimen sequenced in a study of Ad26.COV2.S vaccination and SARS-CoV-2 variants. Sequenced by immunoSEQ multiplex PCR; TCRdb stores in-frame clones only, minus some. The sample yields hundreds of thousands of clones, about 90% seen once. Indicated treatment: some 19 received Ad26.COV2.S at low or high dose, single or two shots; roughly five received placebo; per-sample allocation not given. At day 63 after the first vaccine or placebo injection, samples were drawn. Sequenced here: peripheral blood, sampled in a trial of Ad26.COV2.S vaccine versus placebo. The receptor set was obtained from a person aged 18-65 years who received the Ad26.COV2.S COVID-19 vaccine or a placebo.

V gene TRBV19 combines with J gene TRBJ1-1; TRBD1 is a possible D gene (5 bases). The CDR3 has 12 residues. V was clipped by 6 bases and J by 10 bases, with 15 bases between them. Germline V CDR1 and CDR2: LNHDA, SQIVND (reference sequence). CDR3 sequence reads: CASSTDTPGAFF. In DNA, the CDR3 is TGTGCCAGTAGCACGGACACTCCCGGAGCTTTCTTT.

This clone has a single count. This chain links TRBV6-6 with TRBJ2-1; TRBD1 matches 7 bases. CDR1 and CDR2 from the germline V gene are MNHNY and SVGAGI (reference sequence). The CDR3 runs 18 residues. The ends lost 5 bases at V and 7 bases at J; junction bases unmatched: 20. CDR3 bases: TGTGCCAGCAGTCCCGGGACAGCGCGGTTGGCCAGCCTGAATGAGCAGTTCTTC. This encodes CASSPGTARLASLNEQFF.

The CDR3 DNA reads TGTGCCAGCAGCTTGGGACTAGCATTCCGTGAGCAGTACTTC. The encoded protein is CASSLGLAFREQYF. The chain employs TRBV11-2 and TRBJ2-7, with TRBD2 identical over 9 bases. CDR3 length equals 14 residues. From germline, CDR1 is SGHAT and CDR2 FQNNGV. Trimming at V came to 3 bases and at J to 7 bases, leaving 7 bases not matched to a gene. Combining the CDR3 with reference TRBV11-2 and TRBJ2-7 gives the whole variable domain EAGVAQSPRYKIIEKRQSVAFWCNPISGHATLYWYQQILGQGPKLLIQFQNNGVVDDSQLPKDRFSAERLKGVDSTLKIQPAKLEDSAVYLCASSLGLAFREQYFGPGTRLTVT.

As DNA, the CDR3 is TGCAGCGTCAAGGGGGCAGGTTTGGAGACCCAGTACTTC. It encodes CSVKGAGLETQYF. The chain carries TRBV29-1 and TRBJ2-5; 7 positions agree with TRBD1. V lost 6 bases to trimming and J lost 5 bases; unmatched junction nucleotides: 9. The germline CDR1 and CDR2 sequences are SQVTM and ANQGSEA. The CDR3 length is 13 residues.

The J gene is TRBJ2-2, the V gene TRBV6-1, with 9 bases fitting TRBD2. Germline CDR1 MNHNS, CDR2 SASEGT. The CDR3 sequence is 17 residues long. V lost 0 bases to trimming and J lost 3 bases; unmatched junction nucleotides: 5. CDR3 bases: TGTGCCAGCAGTGAAGCGACTAGCGGAGCTTACACCGGGGAGCTGTTTTTT. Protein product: CASSEATSGAYTGELFF.

CDR3 loop: CASSLAGQGAWEKLFF. The CDR3 DNA reads TGTGCCAGCAGCTTAGCGGGACAGGGGGCCTGGGAAAAACTGTTTTTT. V is TRBV11-2 and J is TRBJ1-4, with 12 bases identical to TRBD1. The CDR3 covers 16 residues. The germline CDR1 and CDR2 sequences are SGHAT and FQNNGV. V was pared by 1 base and J by 8 bases, with 5 bases of the junction left unmatched.

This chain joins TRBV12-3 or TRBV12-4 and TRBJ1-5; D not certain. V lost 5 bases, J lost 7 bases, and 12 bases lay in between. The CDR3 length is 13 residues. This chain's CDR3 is CASSADPLQPQHF. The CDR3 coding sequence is TGTGCCAGCAGTGCCGATCCCCTCCAGCCCCAGCATTTT.

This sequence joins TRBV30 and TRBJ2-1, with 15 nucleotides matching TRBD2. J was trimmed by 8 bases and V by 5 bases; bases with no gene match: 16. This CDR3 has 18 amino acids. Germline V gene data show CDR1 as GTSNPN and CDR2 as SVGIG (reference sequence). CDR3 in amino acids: CAWDGTGLAGGGGHEQFF. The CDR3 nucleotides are TGTGCCTGGGATGGGACGGGACTAGCGGGAGGAGGGGGCCATGAGCAGTTCTTC.

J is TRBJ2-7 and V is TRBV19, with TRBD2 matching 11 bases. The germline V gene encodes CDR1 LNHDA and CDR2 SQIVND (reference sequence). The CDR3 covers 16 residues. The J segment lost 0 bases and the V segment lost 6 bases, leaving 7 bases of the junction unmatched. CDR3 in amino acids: CASRPLAGGSSYEQYF. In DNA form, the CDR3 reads TGTGCCAGTAGGCCCTTAGCGGGAGGGTCCTCCTACGAGCAGTACTTC.

CDR3 amino acids: CASSFKGQGWNEQYF. CDR3 sequence (DNA): TGTGCCAGCAGCTTCAAGGGACAGGGATGGAACGAGCAGTACTTC. This sequence joins TRBV11-1 and TRBJ2-7; 9 bases fit TRBD1. The junction had 8 bases not matched to a gene; V was cut back by 3 bases and J by 5 bases. Germline values: CDR1 SGHAT, CDR2 FQDESV (reference sequence). The CDR3 spans 15 residues.

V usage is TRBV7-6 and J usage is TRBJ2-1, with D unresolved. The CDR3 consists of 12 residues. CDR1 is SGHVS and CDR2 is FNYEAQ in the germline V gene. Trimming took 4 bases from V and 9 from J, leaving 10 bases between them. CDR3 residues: CASSSTSFEQFF. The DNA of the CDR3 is TGTGCCAGCAGCTCTACGAGTTTTGAGCAGTTCTTC. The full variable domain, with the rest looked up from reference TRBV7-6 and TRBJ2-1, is GAGVSQSPRYKVTKRGQDVALRCDPISGHVSLYWYRQALGQGPEFLTYFNYEAQQDKSGLPNDRFSAERPEGSISTLTIQRTEQRDSAMYRCASSSTSFEQFFGPGTRLTVL.